Below, 31 T cell receptor beta chains from the same sample are listed, as sequenced in a study of cytomegalovirus exposure and HLA in healthy donors. Here immunoSEQ multiplex PCR was the method, and the copy in TCRdb shows in-frame clones only, minus some. This sample has more than 85,000 clones, with about 95% found just once. The sequenced sample consisted of PBMCs. The receptors shown here come from a woman under 30 in good health and CMV-seronegative.

The chain recombines TRBV7-2 with TRBJ1-1; 9 bases agree with TRBD1. CDR1 and CDR2 (germline): SGHTA, FQGNSA. Trimming at V came to 2 bases and at J to 4 bases, leaving 5 bases not matched to a gene. The CDR3 loop spans 15 amino acids. The CDR3 DNA follows: TGTGCCAGCAGCTTAATATTGGACAGGGGCACTGAAGCTTTCTTT. Translated, it gives CASSLILDRGTEAFF.

This sequence joins TRBV7-2 and TRBJ2-7; no firm D call. Germline lookup yields CDR1 SGHTA and CDR2 FQGNSA. There are 12 residues in the CDR3. V was clipped by 5 bases and J by 0 bases, with 5 bases between them. CDR3 residues: CASSPTSYEQYF. Written as DNA, the CDR3 is TGTGCCAGCAGCCCTACCTCCTACGAGCAGTACTTC. Drawing the rest from reference TRBV7-2 and TRBJ2-7, the complete variable domain is GAGVSQSPSNKVTEKGKDVELRCDPISGHTALYWYRQSLGQGLEFLIYFQGNSAPDKSGLPSDRFSAERTGGSVSTLTIQRTQQEDSAVYLCASSPTSYEQYFGPGTRLTVT.

This chain uses TRBV9 with TRBJ1-1; D not resolved. V was trimmed by 4 bases and J by 5 bases, leaving 15 bases between them. The length of the CDR3 is 14 residues. Per germline, CDR1 SGDLS and CDR2 YYNGEE. CDR3 loop: CASSPTVGGTEAFF. The CDR3 bases are TGTGCCAGCAGCCCTACAGTGGGTGGAACTGAAGCTTTCTTT.

The rearrangement joins TRBV5-1 to TRBJ2-5; TRBD1 matches 9 bases. In germline, CDR1 is SGHRS, CDR2 YFSETQ. There are 16 residues in the CDR3. V shed 4 bases and J 4 bases; nucleotides not matched to a gene: 11. The CDR3 region has the DNA TGCGCCAGCAGCGGCAACCGGGACAGGGCTCTAGAGACCCAGTACTTC. This encodes CASSGNRDRALETQYF.

This chain links TRBV7-9 with TRBJ1-4, with 7 bases identical to TRBD1. Trimming cost V 5 bases and J 4 bases; bases outside gene matches: 7. Germline assignment: CDR1 SEHNR and CDR2 FQNEAQ (reference sequence). The CDR3 is made up of 15 amino acids. The CDR3 nucleotides read TGTGCCAGCAGCGGGCGACAGGGAGGTAATGAAAAACTGTTTTTT. Protein sequence: CASSGRQGGNEKLFF.

CDR3 coding DNA: TGCGCCAGCAGCTTCCCAGACTCTGGAAACACCATATATTTT. Protein product: CASSFPDSGNTIYF. This chain joins TRBV5-1 and TRBJ1-3; no firm D call. V was pared by 2 bases and J by 0 bases, with 6 bases between. This CDR3 has 14 residues. In germline, CDR1 is SGHRS, CDR2 YFSETQ. The full variable domain, its missing parts supplied by reference TRBV5-1 and TRBJ1-3, is KAGVTQTPRYLIKTRGQQVTLSCSPISGHRSVSWYQQTPGQGLQFLFEYFSETQRNKGNFPGRFSGRQFSNSRSEMNVSTLELGDSALYLCASSFPDSGNTIYFGEGSWLTVV.

The chain has TRBV18 and TRBJ2-7, with a possible D match to TRBD2 (5 bases). The germline CDR1 and CDR2 sequences are KGHSH and LQKENI. The germline V and J ends were trimmed by 5 bases and 4 bases, with 18 bases remaining between them. The CDR3 length is 15 residues. For the CDR3, the DNA is TGTGCCAGCTCATTTACTAGGGCTCAGGATTACGAGCAGTACTTC. Protein sequence: CASSFTRAQDYEQYF. The full variable domain, rest sourced from reference TRBV18 and TRBJ2-7, is NAGVMQNPRHLVRRRGQEARLRCSPMKGHSHVYWYRQLPEEGLKFMVYLQKENIIDESGMPKERFSAEFPKEGPSILRIQQVVRGDSAAYFCASSFTRAQDYEQYFGPGTRLTVT.

The chain combines TRBV2 with TRBJ2-5, with 8 bases aligning to TRBD2. The germline gives CDR1 SNHLY, CDR2 FYNNEI. V shed 8 bases, J shed 5 bases, and the junction held 16 bases outside the gene matches. This CDR3 has 16 amino acids. Here the CDR3 DNA reads TGTGCCAGCGCTGAAGGAGGCGGGGGGCTCGAGGAGACCCAGTACTTC. It specifies CASAEGGGGLEETQYF. The full variable domain, rest sourced from reference TRBV2 and TRBJ2-5, is EPEVTQTPSHQVTQMGQEVILRCVPISNHLYFYWYRQILGQKVEFLVSFYNNEISEKSEIFDDQFSVERPDGSNFTLKIRSTKLEDSAMYFCASAEGGGGLEETQYFGPGTRLLVL.

The chain uses TRBV27 and TRBJ2-3; 8 positions agree with TRBD1. Germline V gene data show CDR1 as MNHEY and CDR2 as SMNVEV (reference sequence). The CDR3 runs 14 residues. The trim removed 7 bases at V and 2 bases at J, leaving 5 bases unmatched. The CDR3 spells CASTQGADTDTQYF. The CDR3 nucleotides read TGTGCCAGCACCCAGGGGGCCGACACAGATACGCAGTATTTT.

J is TRBJ2-7 and V is TRBV19; no firm D call. The CDR3 spans 16 residues. Trimming took off 2 bases at V and 2 bases at J, with 16 bases between the two ends. The germline gives CDR1 LNHDA, CDR2 SQIVND (reference sequence). The DNA for the CDR3 is TGTGCCAGTAGTATAACCCCGCTAGGAGCTCCCTACGAGCAGTACTTC. Amino acids: CASSITPLGAPYEQYF.

The V gene is TRBV7-9, the J gene TRBJ2-1; no reliable D call. From germline, CDR1 is SEHNR and CDR2 FQNEAQ (reference sequence). V lost 8 bases to trimming and J lost 3 bases, with 5 bases between them. The CDR3 covers 11 residues. CDR3 residues: CASAGYNEQFF. Here the CDR3 DNA reads TGTGCCAGCGCCGGCTACAATGAGCAGTTCTTC.

The chain is built from TRBV6-1 and TRBJ2-7; D is perhaps TRBD2 (5 bases). V lost 6 bases to trimming and J lost 6 bases, with 12 bases between them. CDR3 length equals 12 residues. CDR1 and CDR2 (germline): MNHNS, SASEGT. CDR3 loop: CASSPGVVEQYF. The DNA for the CDR3 is TGTGCCAGCAGCCCCGGGGTGGTCGAGCAGTACTTC.

V gene TRBV21-1 combines with J gene TRBJ1-2. TRBV21-1 is tagged as a pseudogene. This CDR3 is 18 amino acids long. CDR3 sequence (DNA): TGTGCCAGCAGCAAAGCGAACCCGGGACCCCGGAGGGCGGACGGCTACACCTTC. Its translation: CASSKANPGPRRADGYTF.

The chain links TRBV25-1 to TRBJ2-7; no clear D. The CDR3 extends over 13 amino acids. Germline V gene lookup returns CDR1 MGHDK and CDR2 SYGVNS. Deletions cut 5 bases from V and 3 bases from J, with 11 bases between. DNA of the CDR3: TGTGCCAGCAGTCGCTCCCCAGGCTACGAGCAGTACTTC. As protein: CASSRSPGYEQYF.

The chain links TRBV30 to TRBJ1-4; 7 nucleotides line up with TRBD1. Germline loops: CDR1 GTSNPN, CDR2 SVGIG (reference sequence). The CDR3 extends over 14 amino acids. V dropped 5 bases and J dropped 4; count of bases not matched to a gene: 7. The CDR3: CAWGGGSVNEKLFF. In DNA form, the CDR3 reads TGTGCCTGGGGAGGGGGCTCAGTTAATGAAAAACTGTTTTTT. Looking up the rest from reference TRBV30 and TRBJ1-4 gives the full variable domain: SQTIHQWPATLVQPVGSPLSLECTVEGTSNPNLYWYRQAAGRGLQLLFYSVGIGQISSEVPQNLSASRPQDRQFILSSKKLLLSDSGFYLCAWGGGSVNEKLFFGSGTQLSVL.

This clone was seen once. The gene calls are TRBV7-2 and TRBJ2-2, with a weak D call TRBD2 (5 bases). The germline gives CDR1 SGHTA, CDR2 FQGNSA. V was trimmed by 1 base and J by 4 bases, leaving 16 bases between them. The CDR3 runs to 17 residues. The CDR3 loop reads CASSLDFGRVSTGELFF. Written as DNA, the CDR3 is TGTGCCAGCAGCTTAGACTTTGGGAGAGTTAGCACCGGGGAGCTGTTTTTT.

This chain uses TRBV10-3 with TRBJ2-7; 10 nucleotides match TRBD1. The junction had 14 bases not matched to a gene; V was cut back by 9 bases and J by 3 bases. This CDR3 region has 16 residues. Germline-derived CDR1 and CDR2 are ENHRY and SYGVKD. CDR3 residues: CAIRTGGRERDYEQYF. The CDR3 DNA is TGTGCCATTCGGACAGGGGGTAGAGAGAGGGACTACGAGCAGTACTTC.

This clone was detected once. The chain carries TRBV15 and TRBJ2-7, with D uncertain. Germline V gives CDR1 LNHNV, CDR2 YYDKDF (reference sequence). This CDR3 region has 16 residues. The V end lost 0 bases, the J end lost 1 base, and 13 bases lay between the germline ends. The chain's CDR3 is CATSRDSLVKSYEQYF. The CDR3 DNA sequence: TGTGCCACCAGCAGAGACAGTCTCGTGAAGTCCTACGAGCAGTACTTC. Complete variable domain (other parts from reference TRBV15 and TRBJ2-7): DAMVIQNPRYQVTQFGKPVTLSCSQTLNHNVMYWYQQKSSQAPKLLFHYYDKDFNNEADTPDNFQSRRPNTSFCFLDIRSPGLGDTAMYLCATSRDSLVKSYEQYFGPGTRLTVT.

The chain combines TRBV30 with TRBJ1-1, with D possibly matching TRBD1 (5 bases). The CDR3 covers 11 residues. Deletions cut 2 bases from V and 6 bases from J, with 7 bases between. Germline-derived CDR1 and CDR2 are GTSNPN and SVGIG (reference sequence). The chain's CDR3 is CAWSLGAEAFF. The CDR3, as DNA: TGTGCCTGGAGTCTAGGGGCTGAAGCTTTCTTT.

This clone was observed a single time. The chain uses TRBV29-1 and TRBJ1-1, with 8 bases fitting TRBD1. The junction had 12 bases not matched to a gene; V was cut back by 7 bases and J by 5 bases. This CDR3 comprises 14 residues. Per germline, CDR1 SQVTM and CDR2 ANQGSEA. DNA for the CDR3: TGCAGCGGTATGGGACAGGAAAAAGGGACTGAAGCTTTCTTT. It translates to CSGMGQEKGTEAFF.

V and J are TRBV5-1 and TRBJ1-4; 12 bases align to TRBD1. There are 17 residues in the CDR3. J gave up 0 bases and V 5 bases, and 5 bases lay outside the gene matches. In germline, CDR1 is SGHRS, CDR2 YFSETQ. The CDR3, as DNA: TGCGCCAGCAGGATGGGACAGGGGGCAGCAACTAATGAAAAACTGTTTTTT. The encoded protein is CASRMGQGAATNEKLFF.

The rearrangement joins TRBV29-1 to TRBJ1-1, with D possibly being TRBD1 (5 bases). This CDR3 spans 11 amino acids. The V gene's germline CDR1 is SQVTM and CDR2 ANQGSEA. Trimming left V 3 bases short and J 5 bases short, with 7 bases between. The CDR3 protein is CSVDGGTEAFF. The CDR3 bases are TGCAGCGTTGATGGGGGGACTGAAGCTTTCTTT.

The chain has TRBV7-9 and TRBJ2-1; 12 bases are a match to TRBD1. After removal of 4 bases from V and 3 bases from J, the junction contained 7 bases not matched to a gene. The CDR3 has 17 amino acids. The germline V gene has CDR1 SEHNR and CDR2 FQNEAQ (reference sequence). For the CDR3, the DNA is TGTGCCAGCAGCTCCCGGGACAGGGGGCCTGACTACAATGAGCAGTTCTTC. This gives the protein CASSSRDRGPDYNEQFF.

The chain has TRBV27 and TRBJ1-2; 7 bases map to TRBD1. Trimming removed 5 bases from V and 5 bases from J; junction bases left unmatched: 11. Germline CDR1 reads MNHEY; CDR2 reads SMNVEV (reference sequence). The CDR3 is made up of 15 amino acids. The CDR3 coding sequence is TGTGCCAGCAGTCCGACACCGACAGGGAGGTATGGCTACACCTTC. It translates to CASSPTPTGRYGYTF.

The CDR3 protein is CATSSFTGSNEQFF. The DNA for the CDR3 is TGTGCCACCAGCAGCTTTACAGGGAGCAATGAGCAGTTCTTC. The V and J genes are TRBV15 and TRBJ2-1; maybe TRBD1 (6 bases). From germline, CDR1 is LNHNV and CDR2 YYDKDF (reference sequence). Trimming stripped 3 bases from V and 6 bases from J, with 12 bases between. CDR3 length: 14 residues.

The chain has TRBV4-3 and TRBJ2-7, with 11 bases aligning to TRBD1. The CDR3 consists of 16 residues. Germline CDR1 LGHNA, CDR2 YSLEER. The J segment lost 2 bases and the V segment lost 4 bases, leaving 7 bases of the junction unmatched. CDR3 bases: TGCGCCAGCAGCCCAGCCCAGGGACAGGGGGCCTACGAGCAGTACTTC. Amino acid sequence: CASSPAQGQGAYEQYF.

This chain joins TRBV5-4 and TRBJ2-3; TRBD2 aligns across 7 bases. V lost 2 bases, J lost 1 base, and 4 bases stayed unmatched. Looked up from germline, CDR1 is SGHNT and CDR2 is YYREEE (reference sequence). The CDR3 consists of 15 residues. The CDR3 loop reads CASSLWTSGTDTQYF. CDR3 coding DNA: TGTGCCAGCAGCTTATGGACTAGTGGCACAGATACGCAGTATTTT.

The chain joins TRBV6-1 to TRBJ1-6; no reliable D call. The CDR3 extends over 14 amino acids. The ends were cut back, 7 bases at V and 2 bases at J, with 9 bases in the middle. Germline CDR1 is MNHNS and CDR2 is SASEGT. CDR3 loop: CASTPTPYNSPLHF. The CDR3 DNA reads as TGTGCCAGCACCCCGACACCCTATAATTCACCCCTCCACTTT.

This chain connects TRBV27 to TRBJ2-3; 9 nucleotides match TRBD1. The CDR3 has 18 residues. V shed 2 bases, J shed 3 bases, and the junction held 12 bases outside the gene matches. Germline values: CDR1 MNHEY, CDR2 SMNVEV (reference sequence). CDR3: CASSLTGQGPLGTDTQYF. As DNA, the CDR3 is TGTGCCAGCAGTTTAACGGGACAGGGTCCATTGGGGACAGATACGCAGTATTTT.

This rearrangement joins TRBV30 to TRBJ2-7; 10 positions agree with TRBD2. The length of the CDR3 is 15 residues. V was pared by 4 bases and J by 0 bases, with 6 bases of the junction left unmatched. The V gene's germline CDR1 is GTSNPN and CDR2 SVGIG (reference sequence). CDR3 DNA: TGTGCCTGGACCCTAGCGGGGGCGAGCTCCTACGAGCAGTACTTC. It is translated as CAWTLAGASSYEQYF.

The chain employs TRBV6-1 and TRBJ2-5; D possibly corresponds to TRBD1 (5 bases). The CDR3 spans 11 residues. Germline loops: CDR1 MNHNS, CDR2 SASEGT. Trimming cost V 6 bases and J 4 bases, with 6 bases left between them. As DNA, the CDR3 is TGTGCCAGCAGGGGGCCAGAGACCCAGTACTTC. Protein product: CASRGPETQYF.